The source of this TCR beta chain is a study of Tregs in tolerant kidney transplant recipients. Whole-study findings and limits: No direct test of biological reproducibility was done here.

Comments on this clone: The antigen remains undetermined.

TCRdb keeps only in-frame clones here, not all; method: immunoSEQ multiplex PCR. The sample holds under 300,000 clones, around 81% seen once. CDR3 length equals 17 residues. V trimming: 3 bases; J trimming: 4 bases; junction bases outside the gene matches: 11. The V gene's germline CDR1 is SGHTA and CDR2 FQGTGA. J is TRBJ2-3 and V is TRBV7-3; TRBD2 agrees at 9 bases. This clonotype was sampled from a human donor in good health. The sequencing sample was made of CD4+ T cells from blood. The DNA for the CDR3 is TGTGCCAGCAGCTTCGCGGGGGGGCCGAGAGCGCCAGATACGCAGTATTTT. It codes for CASSFAGGPRAPDTQYF.